Reported below is one TCR beta chain. Its specificity is unknown. This entry belongs to a study of cytomegalovirus exposure and HLA in healthy donors. Broader study findings: Investigators reported under 200 TCR beta chains as tied to cytomegalovirus.

PCR was performed using 60 Vbeta and 13 Jbeta primers. Clones were read by immunoSEQ multiplex PCR, and TCRdb kept only the in-frame ones, dropping some. Of about 140,000 clones listed, roughly three quarters are singletons. V dropped 4 bases and J dropped 9 bases, with 19 bases sitting between them. The CDR3 totals 14 residues. Germline CDR1 reads SQVTM; CDR2 reads ANQGSEA. V gene TRBV29-1 combines with J gene TRBJ2-1; possibly TRBD2 for D (7 bases). Sequenced sample: PBMCs. This TCR came from a female donor in good health and CMV-seronegative. CDR3 in DNA: TGCAGCGTTGTTCAAGGGGGAGGGGGGAGTGAGCAGTTCTTC. Its protein is CSVVQGGGGSEQFF.